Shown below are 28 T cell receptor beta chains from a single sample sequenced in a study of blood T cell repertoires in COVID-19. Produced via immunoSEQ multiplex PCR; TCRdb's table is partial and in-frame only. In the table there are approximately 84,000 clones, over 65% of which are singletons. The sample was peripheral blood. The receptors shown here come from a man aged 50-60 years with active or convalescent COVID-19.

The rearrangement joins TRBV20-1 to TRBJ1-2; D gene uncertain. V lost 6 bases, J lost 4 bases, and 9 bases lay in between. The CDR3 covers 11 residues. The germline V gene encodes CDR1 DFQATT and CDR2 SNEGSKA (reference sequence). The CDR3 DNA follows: TGCAGTGCCCGGGAAGTCTATGGCTACACCTTC. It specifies CSAREVYGYTF.

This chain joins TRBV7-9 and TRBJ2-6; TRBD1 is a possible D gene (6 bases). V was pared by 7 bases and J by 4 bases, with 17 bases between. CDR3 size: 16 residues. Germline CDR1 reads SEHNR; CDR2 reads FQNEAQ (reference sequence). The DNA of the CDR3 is TGTGCCAGCACCCTCGGAACAGGGCGCGGGGCCAACGTCCTGACTTTC. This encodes CASTLGTGRGANVLTF.

CDR3 region: CASSPRTGGINEKLFF. The CDR3, as DNA: TGCGCCAGCAGCCCGCGGACAGGGGGGATTAATGAAAAACTGTTTTTT. The chain employs TRBV5-1 and TRBJ1-4, with 10 bases that match TRBD1. V was pared by 4 bases and J by 4 bases, with 7 bases of the junction left unmatched. This CDR3 is 16 amino acids long. From germline, CDR1 is SGHRS and CDR2 YFSETQ.

Here the CDR3 reads CAIRDGQMNTEAFF. CDR3 DNA: TGTGCCATCAGAGACGGACAGATGAACACTGAAGCTTTCTTT. The chain uses TRBV10-3 and TRBJ1-1, with a possible D match to TRBD1 (6 bases). The CDR3 spans 14 residues. CDR1 is ENHRY, CDR2 SYGVKD, per germline. V lost 6 bases and J lost 0, with 11 bases in between.

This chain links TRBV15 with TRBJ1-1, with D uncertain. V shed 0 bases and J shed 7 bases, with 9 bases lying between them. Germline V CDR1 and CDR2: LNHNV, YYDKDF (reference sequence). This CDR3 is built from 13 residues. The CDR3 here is CATSRDRQDEAFF. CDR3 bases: TGTGCCACCAGCAGAGATCGGCAGGATGAAGCTTTCTTT.

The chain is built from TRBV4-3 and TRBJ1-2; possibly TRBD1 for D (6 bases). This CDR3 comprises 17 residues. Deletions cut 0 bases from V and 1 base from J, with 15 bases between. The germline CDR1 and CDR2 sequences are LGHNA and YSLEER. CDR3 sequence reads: CASSQDLRGAINYGYTF. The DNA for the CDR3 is TGCGCCAGCAGCCAAGATCTCCGGGGGGCCATTAACTATGGCTACACCTTC.

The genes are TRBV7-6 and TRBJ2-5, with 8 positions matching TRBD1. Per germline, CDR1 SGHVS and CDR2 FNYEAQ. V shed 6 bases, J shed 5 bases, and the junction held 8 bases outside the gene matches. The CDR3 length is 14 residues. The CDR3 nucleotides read TGTGCCAGCAGACTGGACAGGGTGGAGGAGACCCAGTACTTC. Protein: CASRLDRVEETQYF.

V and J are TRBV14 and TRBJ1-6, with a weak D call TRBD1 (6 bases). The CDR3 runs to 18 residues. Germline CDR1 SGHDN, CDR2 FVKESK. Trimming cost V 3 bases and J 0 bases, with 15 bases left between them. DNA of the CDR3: TGTGCCAGCAGCCAGGGGGGGCCGGAGCGCTCCTATAATTCACCCCTCCACTTT. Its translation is CASSQGGPERSYNSPLHF. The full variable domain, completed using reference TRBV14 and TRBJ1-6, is EAGVTQFPSHSVIEKGQTVTLRCDPISGHDNLYWYRRVMGKEIKFLLHFVKESKQDESGMPNNRFLAERTGGTYSTLKVQPAELEDSGVYFCASSQGGPERSYNSPLHFGNGTRLTVT.

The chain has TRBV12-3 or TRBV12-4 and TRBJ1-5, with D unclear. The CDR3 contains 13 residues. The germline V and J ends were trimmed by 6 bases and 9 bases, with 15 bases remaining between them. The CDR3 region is CASRTNRLGPQHF. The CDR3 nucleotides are TGTGCCAGCAGAACGAATCGCCTCGGGCCCCAGCATTTT.

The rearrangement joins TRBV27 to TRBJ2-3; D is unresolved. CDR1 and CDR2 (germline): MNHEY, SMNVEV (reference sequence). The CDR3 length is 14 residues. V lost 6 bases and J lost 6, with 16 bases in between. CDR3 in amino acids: CASSPMGLFDTQYF. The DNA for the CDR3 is TGTGCCAGCAGCCCAATGGGCCTATTTGATACGCAGTATTTT.

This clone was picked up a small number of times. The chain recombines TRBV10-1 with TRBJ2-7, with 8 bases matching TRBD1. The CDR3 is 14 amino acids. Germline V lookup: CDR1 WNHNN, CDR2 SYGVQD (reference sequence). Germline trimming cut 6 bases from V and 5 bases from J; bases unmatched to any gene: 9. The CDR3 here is CASRQRTGSNEQYF. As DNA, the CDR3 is TGCGCCAGCAGACAACGGACAGGGAGCAACGAGCAGTACTTC.

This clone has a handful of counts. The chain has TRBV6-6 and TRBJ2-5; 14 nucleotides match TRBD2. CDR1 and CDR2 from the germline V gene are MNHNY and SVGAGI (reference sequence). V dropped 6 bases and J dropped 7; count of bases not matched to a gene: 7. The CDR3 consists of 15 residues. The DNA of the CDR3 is TGTGCCAGCAGCTCCGGGACTAGCGGGGGCCGGACCCAGTACTTC. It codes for CASSSGTSGGRTQYF.

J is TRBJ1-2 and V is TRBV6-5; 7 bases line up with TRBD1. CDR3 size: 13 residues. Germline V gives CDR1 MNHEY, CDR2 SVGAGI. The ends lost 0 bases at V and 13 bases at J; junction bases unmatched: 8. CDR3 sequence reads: CASSYSKGQPITF. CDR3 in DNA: TGTGCCAGCAGTTACTCGAAGGGACAGCCGATCACCTTC.

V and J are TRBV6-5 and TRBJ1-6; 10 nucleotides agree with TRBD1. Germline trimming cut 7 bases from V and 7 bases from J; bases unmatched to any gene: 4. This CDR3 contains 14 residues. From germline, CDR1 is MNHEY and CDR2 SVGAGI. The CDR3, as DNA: TGTGCCAGCACCTCGGGACAGGGGAATTCACCCCTCCACTTT. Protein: CASTSGQGNSPLHF.

The CDR3 loop is CASRRDGNYGYTF. In nucleotides, the CDR3 is TGTGCCAGCCGGAGAGACGGCAACTATGGCTACACCTTC. The chain is built from TRBV12-3 or TRBV12-4 and TRBJ1-2; D call uncertain. CDR3 length equals 13 residues. The V gene lost 8 bases and the J gene lost 2 bases, with 12 bases spanning the gap.

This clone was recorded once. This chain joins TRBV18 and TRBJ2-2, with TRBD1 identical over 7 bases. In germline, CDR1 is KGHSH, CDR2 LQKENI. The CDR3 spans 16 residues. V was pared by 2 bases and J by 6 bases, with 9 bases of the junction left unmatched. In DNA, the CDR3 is TGTGCCAGCTCACCATTCACAGGGGAAGATGCCGGGGAGCTGTTTTTT. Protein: CASSPFTGEDAGELFF.

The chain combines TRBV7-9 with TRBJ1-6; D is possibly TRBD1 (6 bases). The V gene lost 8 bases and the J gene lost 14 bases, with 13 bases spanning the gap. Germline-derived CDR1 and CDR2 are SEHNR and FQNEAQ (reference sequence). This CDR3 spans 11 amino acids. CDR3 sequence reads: CASGGKGTLHF. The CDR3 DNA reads TGTGCCAGCGGGGGCAAGGGCACCCTCCACTTT.

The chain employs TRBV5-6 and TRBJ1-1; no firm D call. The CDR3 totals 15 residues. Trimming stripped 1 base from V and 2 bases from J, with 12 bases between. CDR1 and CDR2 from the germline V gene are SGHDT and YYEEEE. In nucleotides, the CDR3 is TGTGCCAGCAGCTTGCTGGGTGAGGTCAACACTGAAGCTTTCTTT. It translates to CASSLLGEVNTEAFF.

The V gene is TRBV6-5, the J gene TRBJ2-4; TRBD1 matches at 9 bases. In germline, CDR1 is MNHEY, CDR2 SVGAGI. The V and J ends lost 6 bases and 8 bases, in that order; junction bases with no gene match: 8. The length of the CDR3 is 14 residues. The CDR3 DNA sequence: TGTGCCAGCAGCTTCTGGGGACAGGGAGACATTCAGTACTTC. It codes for CASSFWGQGDIQYF.

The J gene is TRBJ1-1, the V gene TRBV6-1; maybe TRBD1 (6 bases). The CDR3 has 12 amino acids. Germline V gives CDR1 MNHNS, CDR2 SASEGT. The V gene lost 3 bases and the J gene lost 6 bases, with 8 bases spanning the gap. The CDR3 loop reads CASSETGPEAFF. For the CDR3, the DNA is TGTGCCAGCAGTGAGACAGGACCTGAAGCTTTCTTT.

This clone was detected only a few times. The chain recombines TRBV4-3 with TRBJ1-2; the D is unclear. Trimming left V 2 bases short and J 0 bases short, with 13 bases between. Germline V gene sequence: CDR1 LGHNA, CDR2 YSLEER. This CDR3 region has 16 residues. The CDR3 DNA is TGCGCCAGCAGCCAAATCGTAGCAGTCCCTAACTATGGCTACACCTTC. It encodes CASSQIVAVPNYGYTF.

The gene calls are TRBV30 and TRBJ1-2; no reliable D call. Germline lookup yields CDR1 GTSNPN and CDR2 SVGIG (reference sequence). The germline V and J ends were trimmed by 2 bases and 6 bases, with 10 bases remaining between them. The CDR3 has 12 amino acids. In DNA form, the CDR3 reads TGTGCCTGGAGTTTGCAGGCCAATGGCTACACCTTC. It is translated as CAWSLQANGYTF.

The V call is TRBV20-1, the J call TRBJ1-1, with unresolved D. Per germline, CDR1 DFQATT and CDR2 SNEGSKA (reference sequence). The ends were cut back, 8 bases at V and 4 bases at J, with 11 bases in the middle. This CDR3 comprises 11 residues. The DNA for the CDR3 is TGCAGTACTACCCCGGGCACTGAAGCTTTCTTT. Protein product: CSTTPGTEAFF.

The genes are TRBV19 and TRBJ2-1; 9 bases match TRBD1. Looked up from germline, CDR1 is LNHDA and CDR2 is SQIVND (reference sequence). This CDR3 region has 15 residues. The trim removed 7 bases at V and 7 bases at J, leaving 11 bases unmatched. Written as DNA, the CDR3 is TGTGCCAGTACCACCCCCCGGACAGGGGCGAATGAGCAGTTCTTC. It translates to CASTTPRTGANEQFF.

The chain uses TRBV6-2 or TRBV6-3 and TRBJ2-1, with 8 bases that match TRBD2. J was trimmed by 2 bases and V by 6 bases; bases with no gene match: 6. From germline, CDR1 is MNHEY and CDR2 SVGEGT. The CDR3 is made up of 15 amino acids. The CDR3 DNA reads TGTGCCAGCAGCCTACAGGGACTAGCCTACAATGAGCAGTTCTTC. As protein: CASSLQGLAYNEQFF.

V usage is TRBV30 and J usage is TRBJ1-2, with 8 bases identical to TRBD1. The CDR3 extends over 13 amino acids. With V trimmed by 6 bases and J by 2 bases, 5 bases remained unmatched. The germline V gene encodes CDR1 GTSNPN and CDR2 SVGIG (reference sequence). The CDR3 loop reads CACPGGRNYGYTF. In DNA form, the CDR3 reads TGTGCCTGCCCAGGGGGCAGGAACTATGGCTACACCTTC.

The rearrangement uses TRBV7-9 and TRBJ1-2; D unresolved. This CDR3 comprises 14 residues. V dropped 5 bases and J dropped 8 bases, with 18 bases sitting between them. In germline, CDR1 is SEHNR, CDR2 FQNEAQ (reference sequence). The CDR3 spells CASSLNPTVQGYTF. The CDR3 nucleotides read TGTGCCAGCAGCCTAAACCCCACAGTTCAGGGCTACACCTTC. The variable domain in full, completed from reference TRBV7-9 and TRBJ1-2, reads DTGVSQNPRHKITKRGQNVTFRCDPISEHNRLYWYRQTLGQGPEFLTYFQNEAQLEKSRLLSDRFSAERPKGSFSTLEIQRTEQGDSAMYLCASSLNPTVQGYTFGSGTRLTVV.

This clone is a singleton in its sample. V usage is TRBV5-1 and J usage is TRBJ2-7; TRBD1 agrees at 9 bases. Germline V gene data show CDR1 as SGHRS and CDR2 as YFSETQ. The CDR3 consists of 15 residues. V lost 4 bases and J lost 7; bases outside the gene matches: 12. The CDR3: CASSRSGTGMGEQYF. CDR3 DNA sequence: TGCGCCAGCAGCCGCTCCGGGACAGGGATGGGGGAGCAGTACTTC.